This TCR beta chain was recovered during a study of siplizumab effects on memory and regulatory T cells. TCRdb's copy holds only in-frame clones and misses some; the assay was immunoSEQ multiplex PCR. Among just over 60,000 clones listed, roughly 78% were seen once. In its sample, this clone was seen a few times. Its antigen remains unidentified. Notes on the study in general: Mappable alloreactive CD4+ clones averaged approximately 67% Treg-derived with siplizumab versus 26.9% in controls.

Deletions cut 0 bases from V and 6 bases from J, with 5 bases between. CDR3 size: 12 residues. Germline V gene data show CDR1 as MGHDK and CDR2 as SYGVNS. The sequence was obtained from a human donor in good health. The V gene is TRBV25-1, the J gene TRBJ1-2; no clear D gene. Sequencing was performed on memory CD4+ T cells sorted from blood. The chain's CDR3 is CASSEYWDGYTF. DNA of the CDR3: TGTGCCAGCAGTGAATATTGGGATGGCTACACCTTC.